This T cell receptor beta chain was obtained from a study of molecular identifiers for immune sequencing clone quantification. This clonotype appeared many times. Each CDR3 protein gets one entry after TCRdb re-called the PCR reads with MiXCR. The data show about 320,000 distinct CDR3 sequences, roughly 24% seen once. This CDR3 is built from 12 residues. CDR1 and CDR2 (germline): KGHDR, SFDVKD. V was clipped by 1 base and J by 10 bases, with 7 bases between them. Sequenced sample: naive CD8+ T cells from blood, with Jurkat cell RNA spiked in. Subset here: FACS-sorted CD8+CD4-CCR7+CD45RA+ naive T cells. The chain is built from TRBV24-1 and TRBJ2-1; D may be TRBD1 or TRBD2 (5 bases each). This clonotype originated in a human donor in good health. Some libraries in this study had Jurkat cell RNA spiked in. CDR3 in DNA: TGTGCCACCAGTGATTTCAGGGACGAGCAGTTCTTC. Translating it yields CATSDFRDEQFF.